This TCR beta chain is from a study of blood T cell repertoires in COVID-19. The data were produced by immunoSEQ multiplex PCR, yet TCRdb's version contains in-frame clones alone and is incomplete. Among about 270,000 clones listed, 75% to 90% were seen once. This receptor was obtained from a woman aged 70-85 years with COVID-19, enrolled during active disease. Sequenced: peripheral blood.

CDR3 in DNA: TGTGCCAGCAGCCAAGAGACAGGAATCAATGGCTACACCTTC. It specifies CASSQETGINGYTF. J is TRBJ1-2 and V is TRBV14, with TRBD1 as a possible D gene (6 bases). CDR3 length: 14 amino acids. V lost 0 bases and J lost 6, with 11 bases in between. Germline values: CDR1 SGHDN, CDR2 FVKESK. The full variable domain, in which reference TRBV14 and TRBJ1-2 provide the parts outside the CDR3, is EAGVTQFPSHSVIEKGQTVTLRCDPISGHDNLYWYRRVMGKEIKFLLHFVKESKQDESGMPNNRFLAERTGGTYSTLKVQPAELEDSGVYFCASSQETGINGYTFGSGTRLTVV.